These 26 T cell receptor beta chains came from one sample sequenced in a study of molecular identifiers for immune sequencing clone quantification (dated by TCRdb to the late 2010s). The method was PCR. The sequencer listed for this sample is Illumina HiSeq 4000. TCRdb took the public reads, trimmed them with fastp at Q25, ran MiXCR for clone calling and kept in-frame beta chains. Records with the same CDR3 protein are collapsed into one entry carrying the most frequent genes and DNA. The sample yields 460,000 or so distinct CDR3 sequences; about 22% were counted once. Roughly 0.81% of the sample belongs to the ten largest clones. Sequencing used naive CD8+ T cells from blood, with Jurkat cell RNA spiked in. This sample's cell subset or site label indicates: FACS-sorted CD8+CD4-CCR7+CD45RA+ naive T cells. These receptors came from a human donor in good health. Some libraries in this study had Jurkat cell RNA spiked in.

This clonotype was recorded at least ten times. The V gene is TRBV7-9, the J gene TRBJ2-3; D perhaps matches TRBD2 (5 bases). This CDR3 has 14 amino acids. Trimming cost V 4 bases and J 1 base, with 9 bases left between them. Per the germline V gene, CDR1 is SEHNR and CDR2 is FQNEAQ (reference sequence). CDR3: CASSSRSGTDTQYF. The CDR3 nucleotides are TGTGCCAGCAGCTCCCGTAGCGGCACAGATACGCAGTATTTT. Filled out from reference TRBV7-9 and TRBJ2-3, the complete variable domain reads DTGVSQNPRHKITKRGQNVTFRCDPISEHNRLYWYRQTLGQGPEFLTYFQNEAQLEKSRLLSDRFSAERPKGSFSTLEIQRTEQGDSAMYLCASSSRSGTDTQYFGPGTRLTVL.

Only a few counts were recorded for this clonotype. A junction boundary mismatches the germline segment, possibly from a read error. V is TRBV12-3 or TRBV12-4 and J is TRBJ2-3; D is perhaps TRBD1 (5 bases). This CDR3 contains 13 residues. Here the CDR3 DNA reads TGTGCCAGCAGTCCCCAGCGCACAGGTACGCAGTATTTT. Its translation: CASSPQRTGTQYF.

The chain carries TRBV5-4 and TRBJ2-7, with D maybe TRBD2 (6 bases). This CDR3 has 12 amino acids. Trimming removed 4 bases at V and 7 bases at J, with 12 bases between. CDR1 SGHNT and CDR2 YYREEE come from the germline V gene (reference sequence). For the CDR3, the DNA is TGTGCCAGCAGCCCCGGGGGAAAGGAGCAGTACTTC. Translated: CASSPGGKEQYF. Full variable domain (outside the CDR3, taken from reference TRBV5-4 and TRBJ2-7): ETGVTQSPTHLIKTRGQQVTLRCSSQSGHNTVSWYQQALGQGPQFIFQYYREEENGRGNFPPRFSGLQFPNYSSELNVNALELDDSALYLCASSPGGKEQYFGPGTRLTVT.

This clonotype occurred many times. The CDR3 protein is CASSISSGGYNEQFF. The CDR3 DNA reads as TGTGCCAGTAGTATTAGTAGCGGGGGGTACAATGAGCAGTTCTTC. The chain carries TRBV19 and TRBJ2-1; 10 nucleotides match TRBD2. The CDR3 length is 15 residues. With 3 bases clipped from V and 4 bases from J, the junction kept 3 bases outside the gene matches. Looked up from germline, CDR1 is LNHDA and CDR2 is SQIVND (reference sequence).

This chain joins TRBV19 and TRBJ2-3; TRBD1 agrees at 9 bases. The CDR3 covers 15 residues. J gave up 3 bases and V 8 bases, and 9 bases lay outside the gene matches. From germline, CDR1 is LNHDA and CDR2 SQIVND (reference sequence). This chain's CDR3 is CASSMGTGRTDTQYF. Written as DNA, the CDR3 is TGTGCCAGTTCTATGGGGACAGGGAGAACAGATACGCAGTATTTT.

Of note for this clonotype: One end of the junction is discordant with germline, which a read error may explain. This chain connects TRBV27 to TRBJ2-7; TRBD1 is a possible D gene (5 bases). The CDR3 runs to 14 residues. Germline V gene data show CDR1 as MNHEY and CDR2 as SMNVEV (reference sequence). The CDR3 region is CANSFGPSRVEQYF. In nucleotides, the CDR3 is TGTGCCAACAGTTTCGGACCCAGCAGGGTCGAGCAGTACTTC.

This clonotype was detected many times. V is TRBV28 and J is TRBJ2-3, with D perhaps matching TRBD1 (6 bases). V lost 2 bases and J 2 bases, leaving 11 bases between the germline ends. CDR1 and CDR2 from the germline V gene are MDHEN and SYDVKM. This CDR3 has 15 amino acids. The CDR3: CASSLTRDITDTQYF. In DNA, the CDR3 is TGTGCCAGCAGTTTAACACGGGACATCACAGATACGCAGTATTTT. The whole variable domain, remainder taken from reference TRBV28 and TRBJ2-3, is DVKVTQSSRYLVKRTGEKVFLECVQDMDHENMFWYRQDPGLGLRLIYFSYDVKMKEKGDIPEGYSVSREKKERFSLILESASTNQTSMYLCASSLTRDITDTQYFGPGTRLTVL.

A few counts support this clonotype. The chain employs TRBV27 and TRBJ2-3; D call uncertain. Trimming shortened V by 6 bases and J by 2 bases, and 12 bases separated the two germline ends. In germline, CDR1 is MNHEY, CDR2 SMNVEV (reference sequence). The CDR3 runs 14 residues. CDR3: CASRTLMNTDTQYF. CDR3 sequence (DNA): TGTGCCAGCAGGACCTTGATGAACACAGATACGCAGTATTTT.

Worth noting for this clonotype: A much larger clone sits a single nucleotide away, making a read error possible. CDR3 sequence (DNA): TGCGCCGGCAGCTTGGGGACAGTTCAAACTGAAGCTTTCTTT. Translating gives CAGSLGTVQTEAFF. V usage is TRBV5-1 and J usage is TRBJ1-1; the match to TRBD1 covers 7 bases. In germline, CDR1 is SGHRS, CDR2 YFSETQ. The CDR3 has 14 residues.

At least ten counts were recorded for this clonotype. The chain has TRBV5-1 and TRBJ2-4; weak D call: TRBD2 (6 bases). The CDR3 consists of 13 residues. The V and J ends lost 0 bases and 6 bases respectively, with 7 bases between them. The germline gives CDR1 SGHRS, CDR2 YFSETQ. CDR3 bases: TGCGCCAGCAGCTTGGGGCGGGGAAACATTCAGTACTTC. Protein: CASSLGRGNIQYF.

CDR3: CASSRRPGTSGGADNEQFF. CDR3 sequence (DNA): TGTGCCAGCAGCCGACGCCCCGGGACTAGCGGGGGGGCGGACAATGAGCAGTTCTTC. The V and J genes are TRBV7-9 and TRBJ2-1, with 16 bases lining up with TRBD2. V lost 5 bases and J lost 5; bases outside the gene matches: 12. The germline V gene has CDR1 SEHNR and CDR2 FQNEAQ (reference sequence). There are 19 residues in the CDR3.

The chain has TRBV20-1 and TRBJ2-1, with 10 bases lining up with TRBD2. The CDR3 is made up of 14 amino acids. Germline V CDR1 and CDR2: DFQATT, SNEGSKA (reference sequence). The V and J ends lost 4 bases and 7 bases, in that order; junction bases with no gene match: 7. The CDR3 loop is CSAMGAGGLNEQFF. The CDR3 nucleotides read TGCAGTGCTATGGGAGCGGGAGGGTTGAATGAGCAGTTCTTC.

The J gene is TRBJ2-6, the V gene TRBV9; D ambiguous. The CDR3 loop spans 15 amino acids. Per the germline V gene, CDR1 is SGDLS and CDR2 is YYNGEE. Between the trimmed V and J ends, which lost 0 bases and 0 bases, there was a span of 4 bases. The CDR3 DNA reads TGTGCCAGCAGCGTAGTAGACTCTGGGGCCAACGTCCTGACTTTC. Translation gives CASSVVDSGANVLTF.

Points on this clonotype: An end of the junction differs from the germline gene, which may be a read error. The V gene is TRBV5-3, the J gene TRBJ2-7, with D hard to call. TRBV5-3 is identified as an open reading frame with a role that is uncertain. The CDR3 has 11 residues. CDR3 region: CASSSTYEQCF. CDR3 nucleotide sequence: TGTGCCAGCAGCTCAACCTACGAGCAGTGCTTC.

This clonotype was seen a handful of times. The chain employs TRBV9 and TRBJ2-3, with D tentatively TRBD2 (6 bases). V lost 2 bases and J lost 5, with 15 bases in between. This CDR3 is built from 15 residues. From germline, CDR1 is SGDLS and CDR2 YYNGEE. Written as DNA, the CDR3 is TGTGCCAGCAGCGTCGGAGGGACCATACTAGATACGCAGTATTTT. It translates to CASSVGGTILDTQYF.

On this clonotype: A much larger clonotype is one base distant, so this may be a read error. This sequence joins TRBV10-3 and TRBJ2-7; D possibly corresponds to TRBD2 (5 bases). Germline CDR1 is ENHRY and CDR2 is SYGVKD. The CDR3 sequence is 14 residues long. V lost 4 bases, J lost 2 bases, and 12 bases lay in between. In DNA, the CDR3 is TGTGCCATCAGTGGAGGCGGGTCTGCCTACGAGCAGTACTTC. Its protein is CAISGGGSAYEQYF.

This clonotype was counted between two and nine times. The chain has TRBV30 and TRBJ1-1; 8 nucleotides agree with TRBD1. The V gene's germline CDR1 is GTSNPN and CDR2 SVGIG (reference sequence). This CDR3 is built from 14 residues. Losses at the gene ends were 2 bases for V and 5 bases for J; bases not matched to a gene: 7. The CDR3 sequence is CAWSRGQGRTEAFF. In nucleotides, the CDR3 is TGTGCCTGGAGTCGTGGACAGGGTCGTACTGAAGCTTTCTTT.

This clonotype was counted many times. V gene TRBV29-1 combines with J gene TRBJ2-5, with 10 bases identical to TRBD2. The CDR3 totals 14 residues. V lost 3 bases to trimming and J lost 2 bases; unmatched junction nucleotides: 3. Germline lookup yields CDR1 SQVTM and CDR2 ANQGSEA. CDR3 DNA sequence: TGCAGCGTTGATCTAGCGGGGGATCAAGAGACCCAGTACTTC. The encoded protein is CSVDLAGDQETQYF.

Concerning this clonotype: No conserved phenylalanine or tryptophan ends this CDR3, so it is likely a read error. This sequence joins TRBV4-3 and TRBJ1-5, with TRBD1 matching 8 bases. The CDR3 runs to 17 residues. CDR1 and CDR2 from the germline V gene are LGHNA and YSLEER. The V and J ends lost 2 bases and 3 bases, in that order; junction bases with no gene match: 9. CDR3 region: CASSQPAWTGNNQPQHL. Written as DNA, the CDR3 is TGCGCCAGCAGCCAACCCGCCTGGACAGGGAACAATCAGCCCCAGCATCTT.

This chain connects TRBV10-3 to TRBJ2-7, with D perhaps TRBD1 (6 bases). Germline V gives CDR1 ENHRY, CDR2 SYGVKD. V was trimmed by 4 bases and J by 2 bases, leaving 21 bases between them. The length of the CDR3 is 17 residues. The DNA of the CDR3 is TGTGCCATCAGTGTCCGCCTTCAGGGGATTAACCCCTACGAGCAGTACTTC. This translates into CAISVRLQGINPYEQYF.

This clonotype came up a few times. V and J are TRBV29-1 and TRBJ1-2; a possible D gene is TRBD1 (5 bases). V was cut by 4 bases and J by 6 bases, with 15 bases left in between. Germline loops: CDR1 SQVTM, CDR2 ANQGSEA. This CDR3 has 13 residues. DNA for the CDR3: TGCAGCGTTGGAGGCAGGGCCGATAATGGCTACACCTTC. It translates to CSVGGRADNGYTF.

This clonotype has a handful of counts. The chain carries TRBV10-3 and TRBJ2-3, with 13 positions matching TRBD2. The CDR3 has 18 residues. The V and J ends lost 2 bases and 0 bases, in that order; junction bases with no gene match: 5. The germline V gene encodes CDR1 ENHRY and CDR2 SYGVKD. CDR3 nucleotide sequence: TGTGCCATCAGTGAGACTGGACTAGCGGGGGTTAGCACAGATACGCAGTATTTT. Amino acids: CAISETGLAGVSTDTQYF.

The chain combines TRBV5-1 with TRBJ2-7; 7 bases match TRBD2. Unmatched junction bases numbered 4, after V lost 0 bases and J lost 1 base. Germline assignment: CDR1 SGHRS and CDR2 YFSETQ. The CDR3 contains 15 residues. The CDR3 sequence is CASSLGPAGSYEQYF. For the CDR3, the DNA is TGCGCCAGCAGCTTGGGGCCAGCGGGGTCCTACGAGCAGTACTTC.

This rearrangement joins TRBV18 to TRBJ2-7; 7 bases are shared with TRBD2. Germline CDR1 and CDR2: KGHSH and LQKENI. V gave up 3 bases and J gave up 3 bases; unmatched junction bases: 2. The CDR3 covers 13 residues. CDR3 region: CASSPGDYYEQYF. CDR3 sequence (DNA): TGTGCCAGCTCACCCGGGGACTACTACGAGCAGTACTTC. Drawing the rest from reference TRBV18 and TRBJ2-7, the complete variable domain is NAGVMQNPRHLVRRRGQEARLRCSPMKGHSHVYWYRQLPEEGLKFMVYLQKENIIDESGMPKERFSAEFPKEGPSILRIQQVVRGDSAAYFCASSPGDYYEQYFGPGTRLTVT.

This clonotype was found a few times. The chain recombines TRBV19 with TRBJ2-1; 7 bases are a match to TRBD1. The junction had 4 bases not matched to a gene; V was cut back by 0 bases and J by 5 bases. CDR3 length: 15 amino acids. The germline V gene has CDR1 LNHDA and CDR2 SQIVND (reference sequence). In DNA form, the CDR3 reads TGTGCCAGTAGTATAGACGGGACAGCCCACAATGAGCAGTTCTTC. Its translation is CASSIDGTAHNEQFF. Full variable domain (outside the CDR3, taken from reference TRBV19 and TRBJ2-1): DGGITQSPKYLFRKEGQNVTLSCEQNLNHDAMYWYRQDPGQGLRLIYYSQIVNDFQKGDIAEGYSVSREKKESFPLTVTSAQKNPTAFYLCASSIDGTAHNEQFFGPGTRLTVL.

The genes are TRBV2 and TRBJ2-1, with D possibly matching TRBD1 (5 bases). V shed 3 bases and J shed 1 base, with 10 bases lying between them. The CDR3 contains 15 residues. Looked up from germline, CDR1 is SNHLY and CDR2 is FYNNEI. This CDR3 reads CASSDWQGSYNEQFF. CDR3 DNA: TGTGCCAGCAGTGACTGGCAGGGATCCTACAATGAGCAGTTCTTC.